The 4 T cell receptor beta chains listed next were all sequenced from one sample in a study of OX40 agonist ivuxolimab in advanced cancers. Produced via immunoSEQ multiplex PCR; TCRdb's table is partial and in-frame only. Among 40,000 to 50,000 clones listed, 80% were seen once. The sample consisted of CD4+ or CD8+ T cells sorted from blood, taken in a trial of the OX40 agonist ivuxolimab. These receptors came from an adult with an advanced solid tumor such as melanoma, head and neck, liver or kidney cancer.

The chain has TRBV25-1 and TRBJ2-2; the match to TRBD2 covers 7 bases. This CDR3 comprises 16 residues. CDR1 is MGHDK and CDR2 is SYGVNS in the germline V gene. The V gene end was trimmed by 7 bases and the J gene end by 6 bases; junction bases not matched to a gene: 14. This CDR3 reads CASKPRGVKLPGELFF. For the CDR3, the DNA is TGTGCCAGCAAACCCCGGGGGGTTAAACTACCCGGGGAGCTGTTTTTT.

This chain links TRBV6-5 with TRBJ2-7; no reliable D call. Germline V CDR1 and CDR2: MNHEY, SVGAGI. CDR3 length: 15 residues. V lost 5 bases, J lost 2 bases, and 16 bases lay in between. This chain's CDR3 is CASSKDRQRPYEQYF. CDR3 sequence (DNA): TGTGCCAGCAGTAAGGACCGGCAGCGACCCTACGAGCAGTACTTC.

This clone has a handful of counts. DNA for the CDR3: TGTGCCTCCTCGGACAGAGCGAGGGCATTCTTT. This sequence encodes CASSDRARAFF. This chain connects TRBV30 to TRBJ1-1; tentatively, D is TRBD1 (6 bases). This CDR3 region has 11 residues. CDR1 GTSNPN and CDR2 SVGIG come from the germline V gene (reference sequence). Trimming took off 7 bases at V and 14 bases at J, with 20 bases between the two ends.

The chain has TRBV28 and TRBJ1-5; D gene ambiguous. The germline gives CDR1 MDHEN, CDR2 SYDVKM. The germline V and J ends were trimmed by 7 bases and 4 bases, with 17 bases remaining between them. This CDR3 spans 15 amino acids. This chain's CDR3 is CASKLAAASNQPQHF. The CDR3 DNA follows: TGTGCCAGCAAATTAGCCGCAGCCAGTAATCAGCCCCAGCATTTT.